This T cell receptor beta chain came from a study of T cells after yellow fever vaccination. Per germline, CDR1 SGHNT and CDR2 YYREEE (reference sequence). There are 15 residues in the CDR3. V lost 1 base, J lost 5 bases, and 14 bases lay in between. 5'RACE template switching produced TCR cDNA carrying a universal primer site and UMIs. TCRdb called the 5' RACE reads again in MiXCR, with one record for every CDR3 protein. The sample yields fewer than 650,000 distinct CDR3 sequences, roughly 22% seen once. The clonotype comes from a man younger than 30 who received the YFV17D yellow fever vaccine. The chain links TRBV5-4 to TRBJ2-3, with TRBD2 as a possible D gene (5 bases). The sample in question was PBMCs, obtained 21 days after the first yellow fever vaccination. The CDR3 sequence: CASSLKGRGVDTQYF. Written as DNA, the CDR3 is TGTGCCAGCAGCTTGAAAGGACGGGGAGTAGATACGCAGTATTTT.